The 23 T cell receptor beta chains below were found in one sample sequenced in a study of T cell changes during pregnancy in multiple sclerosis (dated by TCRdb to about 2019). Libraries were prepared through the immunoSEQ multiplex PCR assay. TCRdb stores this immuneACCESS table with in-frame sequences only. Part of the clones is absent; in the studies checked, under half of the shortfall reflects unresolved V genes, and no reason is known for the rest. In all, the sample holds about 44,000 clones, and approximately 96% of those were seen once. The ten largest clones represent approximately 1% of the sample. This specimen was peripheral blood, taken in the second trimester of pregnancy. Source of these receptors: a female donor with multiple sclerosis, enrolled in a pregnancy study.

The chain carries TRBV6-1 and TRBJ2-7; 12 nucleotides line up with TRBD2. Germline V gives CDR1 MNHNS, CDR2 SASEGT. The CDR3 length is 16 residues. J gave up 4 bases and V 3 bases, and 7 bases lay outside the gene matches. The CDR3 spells CASSDLTSGSGYEQYF. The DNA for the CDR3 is TGTGCCAGCAGTGACCTGACTAGCGGGAGTGGGTACGAGCAGTACTTC.

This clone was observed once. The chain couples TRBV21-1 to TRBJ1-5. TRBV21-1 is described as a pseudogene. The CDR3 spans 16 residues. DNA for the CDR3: TGTGCCAGCAGCCAATGGAGGAAGGGAGGCAATCAGCCCCAGCATTTT. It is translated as CASSQWRKGGNQPQHF.

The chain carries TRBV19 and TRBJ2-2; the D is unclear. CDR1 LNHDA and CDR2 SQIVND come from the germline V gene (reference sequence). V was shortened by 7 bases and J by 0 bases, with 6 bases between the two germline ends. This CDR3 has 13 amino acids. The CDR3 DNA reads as TGTGCCAGTACAGATACGAACACCGGGGAGCTGTTTTTT. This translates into CASTDTNTGELFF.

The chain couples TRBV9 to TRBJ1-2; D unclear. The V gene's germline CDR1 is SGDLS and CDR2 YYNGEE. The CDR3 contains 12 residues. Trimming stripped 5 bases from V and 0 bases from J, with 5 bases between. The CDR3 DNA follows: TGTGCCAGCAGTCGTACTAACTATGGCTACACCTTC. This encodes CASSRTNYGYTF. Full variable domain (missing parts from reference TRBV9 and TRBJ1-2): DSGVTQTPKHLITATGQRVTLRCSPRSGDLSVYWYQQSLDQGLQFLIQYYNGEERAKGNILERFSAQQFPDLHSELNLSSLELGDSALYFCASSRTNYGYTFGSGTRLTVV.

The CDR3 DNA reads as TGTGCCAGTAGTATAGCCTTTGCAGATACGCAGTATTTT. It translates to CASSIAFADTQYF. The V and J genes are TRBV19 and TRBJ2-3, with no clear D. This CDR3 is built from 13 residues. With 1 base removed from V and 4 bases from J, the gap between germline ends came to 6 bases. Per the germline V gene, CDR1 is LNHDA and CDR2 is SQIVND (reference sequence). The full variable domain, with the rest looked up from reference TRBV19 and TRBJ2-3, is DGGITQSPKYLFRKEGQNVTLSCEQNLNHDAMYWYRQDPGQGLRLIYYSQIVNDFQKGDIAEGYSVSREKKESFPLTVTSAQKNPTAFYLCASSIAFADTQYFGPGTRLTVL.

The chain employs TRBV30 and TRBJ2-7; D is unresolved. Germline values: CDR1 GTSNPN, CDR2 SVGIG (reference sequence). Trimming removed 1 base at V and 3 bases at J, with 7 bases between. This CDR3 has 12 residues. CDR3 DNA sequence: TGTGCCTGGAGTGGCCCCAGCTACGAGCAGTACTTC. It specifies CAWSGPSYEQYF. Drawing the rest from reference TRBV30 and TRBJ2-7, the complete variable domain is SQTIHQWPATLVQPVGSPLSLECTVEGTSNPNLYWYRQAAGRGLQLLFYSVGIGQISSEVPQNLSASRPQDRQFILSSKKLLLSDSGFYLCAWSGPSYEQYFGPGTRLTVT.

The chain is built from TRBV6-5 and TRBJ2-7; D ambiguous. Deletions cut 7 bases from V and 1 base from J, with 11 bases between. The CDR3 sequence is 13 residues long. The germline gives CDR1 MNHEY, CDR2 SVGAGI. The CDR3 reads CASTPSGSYEQYF. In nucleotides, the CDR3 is TGTGCCAGCACCCCGTCCGGGTCCTACGAGCAGTACTTC.

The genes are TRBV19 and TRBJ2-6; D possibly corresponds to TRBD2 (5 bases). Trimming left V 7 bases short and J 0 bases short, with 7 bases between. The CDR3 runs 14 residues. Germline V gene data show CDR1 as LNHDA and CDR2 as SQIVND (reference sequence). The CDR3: CASKRGSGANVLTF. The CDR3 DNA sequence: TGTGCCAGTAAACGGGGCTCTGGGGCCAACGTCCTGACTTTC.

The DNA for the CDR3 is TGTGCCATCAAGGGAGGGATGCGGGGGACCCAGTACTTC. The encoded protein is CAIKGGMRGTQYF. The genes are TRBV10-3 and TRBJ2-5; 7 positions match TRBD2. This CDR3 is 13 amino acids long. V trimming: 7 bases; J trimming: 7 bases; junction bases outside the gene matches: 9. Germline CDR1 ENHRY, CDR2 SYGVKD.

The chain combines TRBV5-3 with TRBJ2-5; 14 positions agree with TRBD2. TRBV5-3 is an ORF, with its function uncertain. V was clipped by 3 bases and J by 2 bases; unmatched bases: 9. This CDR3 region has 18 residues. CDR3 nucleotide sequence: TGTGCCAGAAGCTATTTGACTAGCGGGGGGGGAGATCAAGAGACCCAGTACTTC. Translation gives CARSYLTSGGGDQETQYF.

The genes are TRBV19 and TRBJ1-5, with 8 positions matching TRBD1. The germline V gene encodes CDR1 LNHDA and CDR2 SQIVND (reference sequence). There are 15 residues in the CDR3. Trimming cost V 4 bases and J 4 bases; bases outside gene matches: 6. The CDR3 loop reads CASSTLDRGNQPQHF. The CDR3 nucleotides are TGTGCCAGTAGTACCCTTGACAGGGGAAATCAGCCCCAGCATTTT. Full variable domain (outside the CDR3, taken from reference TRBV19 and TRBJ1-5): DGGITQSPKYLFRKEGQNVTLSCEQNLNHDAMYWYRQDPGQGLRLIYYSQIVNDFQKGDIAEGYSVSREKKESFPLTVTSAQKNPTAFYLCASSTLDRGNQPQHFGDGTRLSIL.

CDR3 sequence: CASSWGQGAGGYTF. As DNA, the CDR3 is TGCGCCAGCAGCTGGGGACAGGGGGCTGGTGGCTACACCTTC. The chain couples TRBV5-1 to TRBJ1-2, with 12 positions matching TRBD1. Looked up from germline, CDR1 is SGHRS and CDR2 is YFSETQ. With 3 bases clipped from V and 7 bases from J, the junction kept 4 bases outside the gene matches. The CDR3 consists of 14 residues.

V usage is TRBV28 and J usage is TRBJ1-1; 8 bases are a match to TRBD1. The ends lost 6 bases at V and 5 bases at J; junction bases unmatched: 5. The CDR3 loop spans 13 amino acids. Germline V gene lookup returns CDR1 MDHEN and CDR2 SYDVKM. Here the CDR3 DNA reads TGTGCCAGCAGAGCAGGGGGCCATACTGAAGCTTTCTTT. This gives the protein CASRAGGHTEAFF.

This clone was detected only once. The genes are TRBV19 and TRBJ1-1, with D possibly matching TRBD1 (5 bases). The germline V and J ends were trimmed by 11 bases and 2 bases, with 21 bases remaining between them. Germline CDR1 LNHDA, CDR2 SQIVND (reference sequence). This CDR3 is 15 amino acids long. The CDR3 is CAPNPTSGVNTEAFF. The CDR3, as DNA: TGTGCCCCAAACCCCACCTCGGGGGTCAACACTGAAGCTTTCTTT.

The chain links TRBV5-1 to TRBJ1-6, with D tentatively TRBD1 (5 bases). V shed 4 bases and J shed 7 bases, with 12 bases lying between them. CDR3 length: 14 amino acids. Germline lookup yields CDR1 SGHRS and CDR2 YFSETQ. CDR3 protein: CASSPQGGNSPLHF. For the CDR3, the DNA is TGCGCCAGCAGCCCCCAGGGAGGAAATTCACCCCTCCACTTT.

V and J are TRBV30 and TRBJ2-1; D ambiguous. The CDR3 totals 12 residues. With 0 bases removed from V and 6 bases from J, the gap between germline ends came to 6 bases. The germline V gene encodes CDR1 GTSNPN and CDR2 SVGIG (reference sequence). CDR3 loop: CAWSVLTNEQFF. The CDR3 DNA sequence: TGTGCCTGGAGTGTACTTACCAATGAGCAGTTCTTC.

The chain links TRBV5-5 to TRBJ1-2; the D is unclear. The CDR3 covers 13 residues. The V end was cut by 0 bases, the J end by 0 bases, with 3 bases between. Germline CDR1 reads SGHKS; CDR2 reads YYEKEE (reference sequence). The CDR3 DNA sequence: TGTGCCAGCAGCTTGGCCGCTAACTATGGCTACACCTTC. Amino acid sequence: CASSLAANYGYTF.

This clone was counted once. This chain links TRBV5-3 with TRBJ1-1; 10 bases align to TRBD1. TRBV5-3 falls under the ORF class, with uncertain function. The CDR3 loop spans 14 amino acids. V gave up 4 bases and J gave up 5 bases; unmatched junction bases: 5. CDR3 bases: TGTGCCAGAAGCCCTAAGGACAGGGGGACTGAAGCTTTCTTT. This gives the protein CARSPKDRGTEAFF.

The CDR3 spells CAITVGLAGAVEQFF. CDR3 coding DNA: TGTGCCATCACGGTCGGGCTAGCGGGAGCGGTCGAGCAGTTCTTC. The gene calls are TRBV28 and TRBJ2-1; 10 bases are a match to TRBD2. This CDR3 region has 15 residues. V dropped 10 bases and J dropped 10; count of bases not matched to a gene: 16. Germline V gene sequence: CDR1 MDHEN, CDR2 SYDVKM.

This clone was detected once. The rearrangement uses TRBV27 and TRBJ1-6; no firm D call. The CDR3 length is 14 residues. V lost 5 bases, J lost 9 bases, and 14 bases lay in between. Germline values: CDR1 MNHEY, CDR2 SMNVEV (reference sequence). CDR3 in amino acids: CASSTGRDTSPLHF. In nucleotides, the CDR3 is TGTGCCAGCAGTACCGGACGGGATACTTCACCCCTCCACTTT.

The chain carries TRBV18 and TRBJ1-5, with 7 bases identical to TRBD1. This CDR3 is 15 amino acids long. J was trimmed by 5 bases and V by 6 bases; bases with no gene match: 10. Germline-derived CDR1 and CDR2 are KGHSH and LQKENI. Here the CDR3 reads CASSPNRGRDQPQHF. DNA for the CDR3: TGTGCCAGCTCGCCCAACAGGGGTAGGGATCAGCCCCAGCATTTT.

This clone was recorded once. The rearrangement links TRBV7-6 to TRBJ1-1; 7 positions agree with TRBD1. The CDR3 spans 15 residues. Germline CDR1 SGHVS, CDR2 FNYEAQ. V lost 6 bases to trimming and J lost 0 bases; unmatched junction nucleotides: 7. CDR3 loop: CASSSRTGMNTEAFF. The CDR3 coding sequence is TGTGCCAGCAGTTCCCGGACAGGCATGAACACTGAAGCTTTCTTT.

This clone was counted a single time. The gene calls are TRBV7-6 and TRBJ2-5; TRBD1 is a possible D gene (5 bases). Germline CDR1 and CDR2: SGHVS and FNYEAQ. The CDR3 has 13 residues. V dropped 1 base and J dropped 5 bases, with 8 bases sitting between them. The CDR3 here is CASSLGRVETQYF. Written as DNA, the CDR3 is TGTGCCAGCAGCTTAGGCAGGGTTGAGACCCAGTACTTC.